One sample yielded the 11 T cell receptor beta chains listed below, sequenced in a study of T cells in localized non-small cell lung cancer. The method was immunoSEQ multiplex PCR; TCRdb's version includes in-frame clones alone and lacks a portion of them. The profile shows about 13,000 clones, 28% of them singletons. The material sequenced was lung tumor tissue, taken before any cancer treatment. The receptors were sampled from a female donor at least 60 years old with stage I lung adenocarcinoma.

V is TRBV11-3 and J is TRBJ1-3; no clear D gene. The CDR3 spans 15 residues. Trimming left V 2 bases short and J 2 bases short, with 10 bases between. The germline CDR1 and CDR2 sequences are SGHNT and YENEEA. The CDR3 protein is CASSLNSGAGNTIYF. The CDR3 DNA is TGTGCCAGCAGCTTAAATTCTGGGGCTGGAAACACCATATATTTT. The full variable domain, rest sourced from reference TRBV11-3 and TRBJ1-3, is EAGVVQSPRYKIIEKKQPVAFWCNPISGHNTLYWYLQNLGQGPELLIRYENEEAVDDSQLPKDRFSAERLKGVDSTLKIQPAELGDSAVYLCASSLNSGAGNTIYFGEGSWLTVV.

The rearrangement links TRBV9 to TRBJ1-1, with a weak D call TRBD1 (6 bases). V was pared by 4 bases and J by 2 bases, with 15 bases between. Per germline, CDR1 SGDLS and CDR2 YYNGEE. This CDR3 region has 15 residues. CDR3 bases: TGTGCCAGCAGCCCTACAGGACAGATAAACACTGAAGCTTTCTTT. Encoded protein: CASSPTGQINTEAFF.

The sample holds one count of this clone. The chain links TRBV18 to TRBJ2-3, with 10 bases lining up with TRBD1. The germline V gene has CDR1 KGHSH and CDR2 LQKENI. This CDR3 has 14 amino acids. J lost 6 bases, V lost 8 bases, and 8 bases had no gene match. The CDR3 region is CASTRDRGWDTQYF. CDR3 in DNA: TGTGCCAGCACCCGGGACAGGGGATGGGATACGCAGTATTTT.

The chain couples TRBV6-8 to TRBJ1-3; no clear D gene. Germline CDR1 reads MNHGY; CDR2 reads SAAAGT. The V end lost 4 bases, the J end lost 0 bases, and 7 bases lay between the germline ends. This CDR3 has 14 residues. CDR3 DNA sequence: TGTGCCAGCAGTTCGACGGCCTCTGGAAACACCATATATTTT. Protein product: CASSSTASGNTIYF.

The chain links TRBV11-3 to TRBJ1-1, with D unclear. Germline values: CDR1 SGHNT, CDR2 YENEEA. With 1 base removed from V and 1 base from J, the gap between germline ends came to 7 bases. The CDR3 spans 14 residues. The CDR3 DNA is TGTGCCAGCAGCTTAGGGCCGAAGAACACTGAAGCTTTCTTT. Protein: CASSLGPKNTEAFF.

By sample share, this clone is large (0.1 to 1%). The chain combines TRBV4-1 with TRBJ2-1, with 11 bases that match TRBD2. CDR3 length equals 18 residues. V lost 1 base to trimming and J lost 4 bases; unmatched junction nucleotides: 9. CDR1 is MGHRA and CDR2 is YSYEKL in the germline V gene. This chain's CDR3 is CASSQGGSGRGRYNEQFF. The CDR3 DNA sequence: TGCGCCAGCAGCCAAGGTGGTAGCGGGAGGGGGAGATACAATGAGCAGTTCTTC.

The V call is TRBV11-3, the J call TRBJ2-3, with D possibly matching TRBD1 (6 bases). Germline values: CDR1 SGHNT, CDR2 YENEEA. Trimming shortened V by 4 bases and J by 6 bases, and 17 bases separated the two germline ends. CDR3 length equals 15 residues. In DNA, the CDR3 is TGTGCCAGCAGCTCGGGACATCTCCCCGGGGATACGCAGTATTTT. This translates into CASSSGHLPGDTQYF.

Relative to its sample, this clone is medium-sized (0.01 to 0.1%). The chain employs TRBV11-3 and TRBJ2-1, with a tentative D call TRBD2 (6 bases). Germline values: CDR1 SGHNT, CDR2 YENEEA. The CDR3 contains 15 residues. V was trimmed by 3 bases and J by 6 bases, leaving 15 bases between them. CDR3 sequence (DNA): TGTGCCAGCAGCTTCGGAGGCGGGGCTCTCAATGAGCAGTTCTTC. It translates to CASSFGGGALNEQFF. Full variable domain (outside the CDR3, taken from reference TRBV11-3 and TRBJ2-1): EAGVVQSPRYKIIEKKQPVAFWCNPISGHNTLYWYLQNLGQGPELLIRYENEEAVDDSQLPKDRFSAERLKGVDSTLKIQPAELGDSAVYLCASSFGGGALNEQFFGPGTRLTVL.

The CDR3 protein is CSGARGGETQYF. The CDR3, as DNA: TGCAGCGGGGCTAGGGGTGGAGAGACCCAGTACTTC. The rearrangement uses TRBV29-1 and TRBJ2-5, with D tentatively TRBD1 (5 bases). Germline CDR1 reads SQVTM; CDR2 reads ANQGSEA. V gave up 7 bases and J gave up 4 bases, with 13 bases separating them. The CDR3 is made up of 12 amino acids.

This chain uses TRBV30 with TRBJ1-1; TRBD1 is a possible D gene (5 bases). CDR1 GTSNPN and CDR2 SVGIG come from the germline V gene (reference sequence). CDR3 length: 11 amino acids. Between the trimmed V and J ends, which lost 0 bases and 11 bases, there was a span of 10 bases. The CDR3 region has the DNA TGTGCCTGGAGTGTAGGCAGGGTGGCTTTCTTT. Protein: CAWSVGRVAFF.

The sample holds a few counts of this clone. The chain is built from TRBV19 and TRBJ1-2; D gene ambiguous. CDR1 LNHDA and CDR2 SQIVND come from the germline V gene (reference sequence). Deletions cut 0 bases from V and 2 bases from J, with 4 bases between. This CDR3 contains 13 residues. Here the CDR3 reads CASSIEGNYGYTF. The CDR3 DNA is TGTGCCAGTAGTATAGAGGGAAACTATGGCTACACCTTC.